These T cell receptor beta chains were read from a single sample in a study of Ad26.COV2.S vaccination and SARS-CoV-2 variants. Produced via immunoSEQ multiplex PCR; TCRdb's table is partial and in-frame only. The table has hundreds of thousands of clones, 89% seen once; the top ten hold over 1.3%. The input for sequencing was peripheral blood, taken in a trial of Ad26.COV2.S vaccine versus placebo. These receptors were obtained from a person aged 18-60 years who received the Ad26.COV2.S COVID-19 vaccine or a placebo. CDR3s include the opening cysteine and the closing phenylalanine or tryptophan. A D gene is named only where the DNA matches it firmly. Clone size, where shown, is once, few, many, or a class for clones that have expanded.

-	TRBV2	TRBJ2-1	-	TGTGCCAACCCGGGACAAGAGCAGTTCTTC	CANPGQEQFF
-	TRBV30	TRBJ2-1	TRBD2	TGTGCCTGGAGTGTCGGACTAGCGGGTTTGAATGAGCAGTTCTTC	CAWSVGLAGLNEQFF
-	TRBV21-1	TRBJ2-7	-	TGTGCCAGCAGCAAAGGGGGGGCTTTCTACGAGCAGTACTTC	CASSKGGAFYEQYF
-	TRBV4-3	TRBJ2-2	-	TGCGCCAGTCCGCCATCACTACCAAACACCGGGGAGCTGTTTTTT	CASPPSLPNTGELFF
-	TRBV11-2	TRBJ1-4	TRBD1	TGTGCCAGCAGCCAAACAGGGGGGAATGAAAAACTGTTTTTT	CASSQTGGNEKLFF
-	TRBV4-2	TRBJ2-1	-	TGTGCCAGCAGCCAAGTACAAGACAATGAGCAGTTCTTC	CASSQVQDNEQFF
-	TRBV7-9	TRBJ2-7	-	TGTGCCAGCAGCAACTACGGGACAACCTACGAGCAGTACTTC	CASSNYGTTYEQYF
-	TRBV6-5	TRBJ2-7	TRBD2	TGTGCCAGCAGGACTAGCGGCTCCTACGAGCAGTACTTC	CASRTSGSYEQYF
-	TRBV7-9	TRBJ2-1	-	TGTGCCAGCAGCGACGCCTACAATGAGCAGTTCTTC	CASSDAYNEQFF
-	TRBV18	TRBJ1-1	-	TGTGCCAGCTCAGAACAGACGGGGAACACTGAAGCTTTCTTT	CASSEQTGNTEAFF
-	TRBV11-2	TRBJ2-5	-	TGTGCCAGCAGCTTAGATATGAGCGTGAAGACCCAGTACTTC	CASSLDMSVKTQYF
once	TRBV11-3	TRBJ1-2	TRBD1	TGTGCCAGCAGCTCGATCAATATAACAGGGGTCTATGGCTACACCTTC	CASSSINITGVYGYTF
-	TRBV5-1	TRBJ2-5	-	TGCGCCAGCAGCTTGGGGTACCAAGAGACCCAGTACTTC	CASSLGYQETQYF
-	TRBV4-2	TRBJ2-5	-	TGTGCCAGCAGCCCCGTGAAGGCCCAGTACTTC	CASSPVKAQYF
-	TRBV6-6	TRBJ2-5	TRBD2	TGTGCCAGCAGCCAATCGATGCGGGAGGGCCGGGAGACCCAGTACTTC	CASSQSMREGRETQYF
-	TRBV4-3	TRBJ2-1	-	TGCGCCAGCAGCCAAGAGGGACTTGCTACATATGAGCAGTTCTTC	CASSQEGLATYEQFF
-	TRBV25-1	TRBJ2-1	-	TGTGCCAGCTGCACTAGCAGCTACAATGAGCAGTTCTTC	CASCTSSYNEQFF
-	TRBV4-3	TRBJ1-2	TRBD1	TGCGCCACCAGGACAGGGTATGGCTACACCTTC	CATRTGYGYTF
-	TRBV5-1	TRBJ1-6	-	TGCGCCAGCAGCCAAAAGACAGGCACGAATAATTCACCCCTCCACTTT	CASSQKTGTNNSPLHF
-	TRBV7-2	TRBJ1-2	-	TGTGCCAGCAGCCCCCAGGGGTCATCCAACTATGGCTACACCTTC	CASSPQGSSNYGYTF
few	TRBV24-1	TRBJ2-1	-	TGTGCCACCCGGGCAGGGAACAACAATGAGCAGTTCTTC	CATRAGNNNEQFF
-	TRBV24-1	TRBJ2-3	-	TGTGCCACCAGTGATGGAAGACAGCCCACAGATACGCAGTATTTT	CATSDGRQPTDTQYF
once	TRBV15	TRBJ1-2	TRBD1	TGTGCCACCAGCAGAGAGCAGGGGGCGGGCTACACCTTC	CATSREQGAGYTF
-	TRBV27	TRBJ1-1	-	TGTGCCAGCAGTTCCCAGGGTATGAACACTGAAGCTTTCTTT	CASSSQGMNTEAFF
-	TRBV7-2	TRBJ2-5	-	TGTGCCAGCAGCTCGAGGGGGGAGACCCAGTACTTC	CASSSRGETQYF
-	TRBV29-1	TRBJ1-2	TRBD1	TGCAGCGTTGACAGGGGGCCTGTATATGGCTACACCTTC	CSVDRGPVYGYTF
-	TRBV9	TRBJ2-3	TRBD2	TGTGCCAGCAGCGGGACGACTAGCGGGACTAGCACAGATACGCAGTATTTT	CASSGTTSGTSTDTQYF
-	TRBV6-2/TRBV6-3	TRBJ2-2	-	TGTGCCAGCAGTTACTTGGACATACAAAAGACCGGGGAGCTGTTTTTT	CASSYLDIQKTGELFF
medium-sized	TRBV29-1	TRBJ1-2	-	TGCAGCGTTGAAATAGGGAATAACTATGGCTACACCTTC	CSVEIGNNYGYTF
-	TRBV3-1/TRBV3-2	TRBJ1-3	-	TGTGCCAGCAGCCCGCCCGGAAACACCATATATTTT	CASSPPGNTIYF
-	TRBV10-3	TRBJ1-2	-	TGTGCCATCAGTGAGTCGTCAGGGGCCCTCTATGGCTACACCTTC	CAISESSGALYGYTF
-	TRBV30	TRBJ1-2	-	TGTGCCTGGAAGGGCAAGGGTGGCTACACCTTC	CAWKGKGGYTF
-	TRBV7-6	TRBJ2-7	-	TGTGCCAGCAGCTTAGGGGGGGGGCCCGCCTACGAGCAGTACTTC	CASSLGGGPAYEQYF
once	TRBV5-1	TRBJ1-1	-	TGCGCCAGCAGTGCGGGTGAGAACACTGAAGCTTTCTTT	CASSAGENTEAFF
-	TRBV7-9	TRBJ1-1	-	TGTGCCAGCAGCGTAAGTCTGAACATCCCTGAAGCTTTCTTT	CASSVSLNIPEAFF
-	TRBV30	TRBJ1-1	-	TGTGCCTGGGATGGGTTTGGAGCCACTGAAGCTTTCTTT	CAWDGFGATEAFF
-	TRBV11-3	TRBJ2-1	-	TGTGCCAGCAGCCCTACTCGGGGCTACAATGAGCAGTTCTTC	CASSPTRGYNEQFF
few	TRBV7-9	TRBJ2-1	-	TGTGCCAGCAGGGGAGGGACAGGCTCCTACAATGAGCAGTTCTTC	CASRGGTGSYNEQFF
few	TRBV6-5	TRBJ2-7	-	TGTGCCAGCATCCAAGCCACTTCCCGGCCTACGAGGCAGTACTTC	CASIQATSRPTRQYF
-	TRBV18	TRBJ1-2	-	TGTGCCAGCTCACCACCAAATAGACAGGAGCTAAACTATGGCTACACCTTC	CASSPPNRQELNYGYTF
-	TRBV2	TRBJ2-5	-	TGTGCCAGCAGCCCCAATGGGGGGCGTAAGGAGACCCAGTACTTC	CASSPNGGRKETQYF
-	TRBV3-1/TRBV3-2	TRBJ1-2	-	TGTGCCAGCAGCCAGTTCAACCCGAACTATGGCTACACCTTC	CASSQFNPNYGYTF
few	TRBV30	TRBJ2-3	-	TGTGCCTGGACCCGCGGGGCTGGAGGCACAGATACGCAGTATTTT	CAWTRGAGGTDTQYF
-	TRBV24-1	TRBJ2-5	-	TGTGCCACCAGTGATTCGGTCCAAGAGACCCAGTACTTC	CATSDSVQETQYF
-	TRBV7-2	TRBJ1-5	-	TGTGCCAGCAGCAGGGAGGGGGGCTACAATCAGCCCCAGCATTTT	CASSREGGYNQPQHF